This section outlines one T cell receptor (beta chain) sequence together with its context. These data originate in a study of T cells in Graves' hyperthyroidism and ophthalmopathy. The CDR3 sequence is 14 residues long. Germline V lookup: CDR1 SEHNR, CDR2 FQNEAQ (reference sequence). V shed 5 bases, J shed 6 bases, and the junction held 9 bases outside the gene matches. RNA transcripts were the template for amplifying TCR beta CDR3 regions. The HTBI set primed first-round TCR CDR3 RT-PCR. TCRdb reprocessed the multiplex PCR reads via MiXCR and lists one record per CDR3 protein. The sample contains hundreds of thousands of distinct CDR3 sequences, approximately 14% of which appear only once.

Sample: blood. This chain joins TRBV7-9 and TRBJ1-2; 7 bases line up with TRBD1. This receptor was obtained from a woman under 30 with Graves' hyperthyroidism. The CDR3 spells CASSLGQASDGYTF. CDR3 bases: TGTGCCAGCAGCCTTGGACAGGCTTCGGATGGCTACACCTTC.